Listed below are T cell receptor beta chains from one sample, sequenced in a study of T cell repertoires in cytomegalovirus infection. TCRdb used MiXCR to reprocess the reads, holding one entry per CDR3 protein. Seen here are hundreds of thousands of distinct CDR3 sequences, more than 30% observed once, and the top ten hold about a sixth. Antigens of these TCRs are unknown. Sample: cultured PBMCs, taken from culture after CMV antigen stimulation. The receptor set was obtained from a human donor in good health (CMV status not recorded). Some clones in this sample may be carry-over from other donors' samples. Each CDR3 is given with its conserved first and last residue. Each record gives: clone size, J gene, D gene, V gene, CDR3 DNA, CDR3 protein. A D gene is named only where the DNA matches it firmly. Part of the rows lack a size; the others show once, few, many or a class for expanded clones.

clone_size: NA; j_call: TRBJ2-5; d_call: NA; v_call: TRBV7-2; cdr3_nt: TGTGCCAGCAGAAATACAGGGGCGGGGGAGACCCAGTACTTC; cdr3_aa: CASRNTGAGETQYF
clone_size: many; j_call: TRBJ1-4; d_call: NA; v_call: TRBV7-2; cdr3_nt: TGTGCCAGCAGCTCCGGGAAGCAGAACGTTCATGAAAAACTGTTTTTT; cdr3_aa: CASSSGKQNVHEKLFF
clone_size: many; j_call: TRBJ2-1; d_call: NA; v_call: TRBV24-1; cdr3_nt: TGTGCCACGGGGGACACCGGACTAGGCTACAATGAGCAGTTCTTC; cdr3_aa: CATGDTGLGYNEQFF
clone_size: few; j_call: TRBJ2-1; d_call: TRBD2; v_call: TRBV27; cdr3_nt: TGTGCCAGCCCCCCTGCGAGCGGGAGGTTTGCGTTTTCGGCCCTTTACAATGAGCAGTTCTTC; cdr3_aa: CASPPASGRFAFSALYNEQFF
clone_size: NA; j_call: TRBJ2-3; d_call: TRBD2; v_call: TRBV12-3/TRBV12-4; cdr3_nt: TGTGCCAGCAGCTCCGACCGAGGACTAGCGAGTAAAAGAACAGGGCAGGATACGCAGTATTTT; cdr3_aa: CASSSDRGLASKRTGQDTQYF
clone_size: NA; j_call: TRBJ2-3; d_call: NA; v_call: TRBV11-2; cdr3_nt: TGTGCCAGCAGCTTAGAACAGGGTGGGACAGATACGCAGTATTTT; cdr3_aa: CASSLEQGGTDTQYF
clone_size: NA; j_call: TRBJ1-3; d_call: NA; v_call: TRBV29-1; cdr3_nt: TGCAGCGTTGGTTCGGACAAGGAATGGGGAAACACCATATATTTT; cdr3_aa: CSVGSDKEWGNTIYF
clone_size: NA; j_call: TRBJ2-2; d_call: NA; v_call: TRBV5-1; cdr3_nt: TGCGCCAGCATGGGCGGACCGAACACCGGGGAGCTGTTTTTT; cdr3_aa: CASMGGPNTGELFF
clone_size: few; j_call: TRBJ1-5; d_call: NA; v_call: TRBV20-1; cdr3_nt: TGCAGTGCTAGGATGAGGAATAGCAATCAGCCCCAGCATTTT; cdr3_aa: CSARMRNSNQPQHF
clone_size: few; j_call: TRBJ1-2; d_call: NA; v_call: TRBV7-8; cdr3_nt: TGTGCCAGCAGCTCAAGCAACTATGGCTACACCTTC; cdr3_aa: CASSSSNYGYTF
clone_size: many; j_call: TRBJ1-6; d_call: TRBD1; v_call: TRBV20-1; cdr3_nt: TGCAGTGCGAGGACAGGGGGGACCTATAATTCACCCCTCCACTTT; cdr3_aa: CSARTGGTYNSPLHF
clone_size: NA; j_call: TRBJ1-5; d_call: NA; v_call: TRBV24-1; cdr3_nt: TGTGCCACCAGTGTCAGCCCTAGCAATCAGCCCCAGCATTTT; cdr3_aa: CATSVSPSNQPQHF
clone_size: few; j_call: TRBJ1-6; d_call: NA; v_call: TRBV12-5; cdr3_nt: TGTGCTAGTGGCCACTCTCTCGATTCACCCCTCCACTTT; cdr3_aa: CASGHSLDSPLHF
clone_size: many; j_call: TRBJ2-3; d_call: NA; v_call: TRBV7-3; cdr3_nt: TGTGCCAGCAGCTTAGGGGTGGGAGGCACAGATACGCAGTATTTT; cdr3_aa: CASSLGVGGTDTQYF
clone_size: NA; j_call: TRBJ1-1; d_call: NA; v_call: TRBV6-2/TRBV6-3; cdr3_nt: TGTGTCAGCAGGTACGTGGGTCGGAGACAGACGAACACTGAAGCTTTCTTT; cdr3_aa: CVSRYVGRRQTNTEAFF
clone_size: few; j_call: TRBJ1-1; d_call: NA; v_call: TRBV7-6; cdr3_nt: TGTGCCAGCAGCCCCAGCGCACCGGGAGCTTTCTTT; cdr3_aa: CASSPSAPGAFF
clone_size: NA; j_call: TRBJ2-7; d_call: TRBD2; v_call: TRBV28; cdr3_nt: TGTGCCAGCAGATCCGGACTAGCGGGGTCCTACGAGCAGTACTTC; cdr3_aa: CASRSGLAGSYEQYF
clone_size: NA; j_call: TRBJ1-2; d_call: TRBD1; v_call: TRBV28; cdr3_nt: TGTGCCATAGGGACAGGGGAATATGGCTACACCTTC; cdr3_aa: CAIGTGEYGYTF
clone_size: NA; j_call: TRBJ2-2; d_call: NA; v_call: TRBV6-2/TRBV6-3; cdr3_nt: TGTGCCAGCAGTTCGGACTATATCGGGGAGCTGTTTTTT; cdr3_aa: CASSSDYIGELFF
clone_size: many; j_call: TRBJ1-4; d_call: NA; v_call: TRBV7-2; cdr3_nt: TGTGCCAGCAGCTTGGCAGGGGCGCGAACAAATGAAAAACTGTTTTTT; cdr3_aa: CASSLAGARTNEKLFF
clone_size: few; j_call: TRBJ2-1; d_call: TRBD1; v_call: TRBV7-3; cdr3_nt: TGTGCCAGCAGCTCTCAGGGGGAAGCAGGGGTCGATGAGCAGTTCTTC; cdr3_aa: CASSSQGEAGVDEQFF
clone_size: NA; j_call: TRBJ2-5; d_call: TRBD2; v_call: TRBV7-2; cdr3_nt: TGTGCCAGCAGCCTCGCCGGGACTAGCGGGAGGAGGGAGACCCAGTACTTC; cdr3_aa: CASSLAGTSGRRETQYF
clone_size: NA; j_call: TRBJ2-5; d_call: NA; v_call: TRBV7-2; cdr3_nt: TGTGCCAGCGGGGGGGCAGAGACCCAGTACTTC; cdr3_aa: CASGGAETQYF
clone_size: few; j_call: TRBJ2-1; d_call: NA; v_call: TRBV7-2; cdr3_nt: TGTGCCAGCAGCGCCATTGGCTTGAGCCGCTACAATGAGCAGTTCTTC; cdr3_aa: CASSAIGLSRYNEQFF
clone_size: once; j_call: TRBJ1-2; d_call: NA; v_call: TRBV19; cdr3_nt: TGTGCCAGTAGTATAGACCCACGCAGTCCTATGGCATTTAACTATGGCTACACCTTC; cdr3_aa: CASSIDPRSPMAFNYGYTF
clone_size: few; j_call: TRBJ1-5; d_call: NA; v_call: TRBV18; cdr3_nt: TGTGCCAGCTCACCAGGCGGGACCAAGGTTCCCCAGCATTTT; cdr3_aa: CASSPGGTKVPQHF
clone_size: NA; j_call: TRBJ1-1; d_call: TRBD1; v_call: TRBV12-3/TRBV12-4; cdr3_nt: TGTGCCAGCAGTTTAGGGACAGGGAGGCGCGGAGCTTTCTTT; cdr3_aa: CASSLGTGRRGAFF
clone_size: few; j_call: TRBJ1-3; d_call: NA; v_call: TRBV7-3; cdr3_nt: TGTGCCAGCAGCCGCTTCGGAAGTAATGGAAACACCATATATTTT; cdr3_aa: CASSRFGSNGNTIYF
clone_size: NA; j_call: TRBJ1-2; d_call: TRBD1; v_call: TRBV6-2/TRBV6-3; cdr3_nt: TGTGCCAGCAGGACAGGGGGCGCATCGCGTGGCTACACCTTC; cdr3_aa: CASRTGGASRGYTF
clone_size: few; j_call: TRBJ1-1; d_call: NA; v_call: TRBV20-1; cdr3_nt: TGCAGTGCCCCCTCCGGTGGTTGGAACACTGAAGCTTTCTTT; cdr3_aa: CSAPSGGWNTEAFF
clone_size: many; j_call: TRBJ2-7; d_call: TRBD2; v_call: TRBV7-2; cdr3_nt: TGTGCCAGCAGCCATGGACTAGCGTCAGGTCAAGAGCAGTACTTC; cdr3_aa: CASSHGLASGQEQYF
clone_size: NA; j_call: TRBJ1-2; d_call: NA; v_call: TRBV6-1; cdr3_nt: TGTGCCAGCGGGGAAGGGGGGGGCGGTGGCTACACCTTC; cdr3_aa: CASGEGGGGGYTF
clone_size: NA; j_call: TRBJ1-1; d_call: NA; v_call: TRBV29-1; cdr3_nt: TGCAGCGTTGAGGACACCCAGAACACTGAAGCTTTCTTT; cdr3_aa: CSVEDTQNTEAFF
clone_size: few; j_call: TRBJ2-1; d_call: NA; v_call: TRBV7-9; cdr3_nt: TGTGCCAGCAGCCCACCCTCGTGGAGATACCCCTACAATGAGCAGTTCTTC; cdr3_aa: CASSPPSWRYPYNEQFF
clone_size: few; j_call: TRBJ1-2; d_call: NA; v_call: TRBV19; cdr3_nt: TGTGCCAGTAGCGATGCGGGGCACTATGGCTACACCTTC; cdr3_aa: CASSDAGHYGYTF
clone_size: few; j_call: TRBJ1-2; d_call: TRBD1; v_call: TRBV12-3/TRBV12-4; cdr3_nt: TGTGCCAGCAGTGGAAGACAGGGCCCGGGGGGGGTCTATGGCTACACCTTC; cdr3_aa: CASSGRQGPGGVYGYTF
clone_size: NA; j_call: TRBJ1-1; d_call: TRBD1; v_call: TRBV6-6; cdr3_nt: TGTGCCAGCAGTTACCGGGACAGCCTGAGGTCTTTCTTT; cdr3_aa: CASSYRDSLRSFF
clone_size: many; j_call: TRBJ2-3; d_call: NA; v_call: TRBV7-2; cdr3_nt: TGTGCCAGCAGCTTAGCGCAGAAAACAGATACGCAGTATTTT; cdr3_aa: CASSLAQKTDTQYF
clone_size: NA; j_call: TRBJ2-5; d_call: TRBD2; v_call: TRBV12-3/TRBV12-4; cdr3_nt: TGTGCCAGCAGTATCGGACGTAGCGGGGAGACCCAGTACTTC; cdr3_aa: CASSIGRSGETQYF
clone_size: few; j_call: TRBJ1-6; d_call: NA; v_call: TRBV20-1; cdr3_nt: TGCAGTGCTAGAGAGTCAGCCCCTAATTCACCCCTCCACTTT; cdr3_aa: CSARESAPNSPLHF
clone_size: few; j_call: TRBJ1-6; d_call: NA; v_call: TRBV12-3/TRBV12-4; cdr3_nt: TGTGCCAGCAGTGCCTCCAACAGGGATACTTCACCCCTCCACTTT; cdr3_aa: CASSASNRDTSPLHF
clone_size: NA; j_call: TRBJ2-7; d_call: NA; v_call: TRBV30; cdr3_nt: TGTGCCTGGAGTGCCAGACGAGGATCGGGCTCTGAGCAGTACTTC; cdr3_aa: CAWSARRGSGSEQYF
clone_size: once; j_call: TRBJ1-2; d_call: NA; v_call: TRBV20-1; cdr3_nt: TGCAGTACCGGGGGGCGAAGGGTTGGCTACACCTTC; cdr3_aa: CSTGGRRVGYTF
clone_size: few; j_call: TRBJ2-2; d_call: NA; v_call: TRBV5-4; cdr3_nt: TGTGCCAGCAGCAGGGACTGGCGGAACACCGGGGAGCTGTTTTTT; cdr3_aa: CASSRDWRNTGELFF
clone_size: NA; j_call: TRBJ2-3; d_call: NA; v_call: TRBV2; cdr3_nt: TGTGCCAGCAGTGGGAACAGTGTCTCTAGCACAGATACGCAGTATTTT; cdr3_aa: CASSGNSVSSTDTQYF
clone_size: few; j_call: TRBJ1-4; d_call: NA; v_call: TRBV25-1; cdr3_nt: TGTGCCAGCAGTGAAGCGGACCGTGAAAAACTGTTTTTT; cdr3_aa: CASSEADREKLFF
clone_size: NA; j_call: TRBJ2-3; d_call: NA; v_call: TRBV28; cdr3_nt: TGTGCCAGCAGTTTACGGTTCGGGACGGGACCATCCGCAGATACGCAGTATTTT; cdr3_aa: CASSLRFGTGPSADTQYF
clone_size: NA; j_call: TRBJ2-4; d_call: TRBD1; v_call: TRBV12-3/TRBV12-4; cdr3_nt: TGTGCCAGCAGTAGACAGGGGGCCAAAAACATTCAGTACTTC; cdr3_aa: CASSRQGAKNIQYF
clone_size: few; j_call: TRBJ2-1; d_call: NA; v_call: TRBV27; cdr3_nt: TGTGCCAGCAGTTTAGGGACGACCGCTAACAATGAGCAGTTCTTC; cdr3_aa: CASSLGTTANNEQFF
clone_size: few; j_call: TRBJ2-1; d_call: NA; v_call: TRBV10-1; cdr3_nt: TGCGCCAGCAGTACAGGGTTGTACAAGAATGAGCAGTTCTTC; cdr3_aa: CASSTGLYKNEQFF
clone_size: few; j_call: TRBJ2-7; d_call: NA; v_call: TRBV7-2; cdr3_nt: TGTGCCAGCAGCTTAGGGACTTGGGAGCAGTACTTC; cdr3_aa: CASSLGTWEQYF
clone_size: NA; j_call: TRBJ2-1; d_call: NA; v_call: TRBV6-5; cdr3_nt: TGTGCCAGCAGCAGTGGACAGGGAGGGTACAATGAGCAGTTCTTC; cdr3_aa: CASSSGQGGYNEQFF
clone_size: few; j_call: TRBJ2-7; d_call: NA; v_call: TRBV7-6; cdr3_nt: TGTGCCAGCAGTCCTTTGGCCATTTCCTCCTACGAGCAGTACTTC; cdr3_aa: CASSPLAISSYEQYF